The clone carrying this TCR beta chain was counted only a few times. The antigen is undetermined. Germline V gene data show CDR1 as SQVTM and CDR2 as ANQGSEA. CDR3 size: 15 residues. V dropped 0 bases and J dropped 2 bases, with 14 bases sitting between them. The second PCR ran roughly 7 to 12 cycles with a sample-barcoded 5' primer and J-beta primers. A template-switch adaptor containing 12 random nucleotides labeled each cDNA molecule. TCRdb processed the 5' RACE reads anew with MiXCR; each CDR3 protein has one entry. This repertoire shows over 950,000 distinct CDR3 sequences, less than 45% found once; its top ten account for around 13%. This entry is derived from a study of blood T cells in healthy people across ages. Points from the study as a whole: Among long-lived donors, naive CD4+ cells were more numerous and diversity higher than in aged donors. Observed TCR beta diversity per million T cells went down as age went up. This fall followed a roughly linear course with age.

At least 7 million PBMCs were isolated per sample. Source material: blood. The receptor was isolated from a man aged 18 to 30 in good health. The V call is TRBV29-1, the J call TRBJ2-7; D not certain. The CDR3 sequence: CSVEDPAGWTYEQYF. The CDR3 bases are TGCAGCGTTGAAGATCCGGCAGGTTGGACCTACGAGCAGTACTTC.